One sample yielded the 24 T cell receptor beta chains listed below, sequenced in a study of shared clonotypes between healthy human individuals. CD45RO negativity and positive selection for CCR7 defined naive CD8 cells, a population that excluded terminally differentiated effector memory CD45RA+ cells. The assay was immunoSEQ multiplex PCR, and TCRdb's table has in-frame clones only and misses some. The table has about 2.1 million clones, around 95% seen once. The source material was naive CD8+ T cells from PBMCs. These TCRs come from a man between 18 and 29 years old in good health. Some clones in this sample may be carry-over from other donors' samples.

The CDR3 coding sequence is TGTGCCAGCAGCCCTCAGGGGGTCAACGAGCAGTACTTC. Protein: CASSPQGVNEQYF. The V and J genes are TRBV9 and TRBJ2-7, with 7 bases lining up with TRBD1. The CDR3 extends over 13 amino acids. The V gene end was trimmed by 4 bases and the J gene end by 5 bases; junction bases not matched to a gene: 6. Per germline, CDR1 SGDLS and CDR2 YYNGEE.

For the CDR3, the DNA is TGTGCCAGCAGTGACAGGGAAGATGAGCAGTTCTTC. Translation: CASSDREDEQFF. The chain uses TRBV2 and TRBJ2-1, with D possibly TRBD1 on 5 matching bases. Per the germline V gene, CDR1 is SNHLY and CDR2 is FYNNEI. This CDR3 contains 12 residues. V lost 3 bases to trimming and J lost 8 bases, with 8 bases between them.

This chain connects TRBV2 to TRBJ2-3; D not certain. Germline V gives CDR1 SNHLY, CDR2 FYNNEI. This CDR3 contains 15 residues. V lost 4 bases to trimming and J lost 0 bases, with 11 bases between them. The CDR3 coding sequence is TGTGCCAGCAGTGCTGTGACTCCTAGCACAGATACGCAGTATTTT. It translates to CASSAVTPSTDTQYF. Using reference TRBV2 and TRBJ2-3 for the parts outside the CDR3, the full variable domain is EPEVTQTPSHQVTQMGQEVILRCVPISNHLYFYWYRQILGQKVEFLVSFYNNEISEKSEIFDDQFSVERPDGSNFTLKIRSTKLEDSAMYFCASSAVTPSTDTQYFGPGTRLTVL.

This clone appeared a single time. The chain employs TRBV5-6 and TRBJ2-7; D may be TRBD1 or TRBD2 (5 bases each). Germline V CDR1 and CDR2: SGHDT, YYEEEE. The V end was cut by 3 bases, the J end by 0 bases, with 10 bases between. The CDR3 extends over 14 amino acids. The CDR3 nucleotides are TGTGCCAGCAGCTCGTGGGACGACTCCTACGAGCAGTACTTC. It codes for CASSSWDDSYEQYF.

The CDR3 nucleotides are TGTGCCACCAGCAGAGATCGAAGGACAGAGAACTATGGCTACACCTTC. The encoded protein is CATSRDRRTENYGYTF. The chain carries TRBV15 and TRBJ1-2; a weak D match, TRBD1 (6 bases). The CDR3 spans 16 residues. The V gene lost 0 bases and the J gene lost 2 bases, with 13 bases spanning the gap. Germline V CDR1 and CDR2: LNHNV, YYDKDF (reference sequence). Combining the CDR3 with reference TRBV15 and TRBJ1-2 gives the whole variable domain DAMVIQNPRYQVTQFGKPVTLSCSQTLNHNVMYWYQQKSSQAPKLLFHYYDKDFNNEADTPDNFQSRRPNTSFCFLDIRSPGLGDTAMYLCATSRDRRTENYGYTFGSGTRLTVV.

The CDR3: CASSLWALGTFRNEQYF. The CDR3 DNA reads TGTGCCAGCAGCTTGTGGGCACTAGGGACATTCAGGAACGAGCAGTACTTC. The chain links TRBV5-6 to TRBJ2-7; possible D gene TRBD1, 6 bases. From germline, CDR1 is SGHDT and CDR2 YYEEEE. The CDR3 contains 17 residues. The V end lost 1 base, the J end lost 5 bases, and 22 bases lay between the germline ends.

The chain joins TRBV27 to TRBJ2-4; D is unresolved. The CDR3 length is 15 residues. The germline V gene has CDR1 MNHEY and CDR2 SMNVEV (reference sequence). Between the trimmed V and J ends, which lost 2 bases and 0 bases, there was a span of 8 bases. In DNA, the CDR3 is TGTGCCAGCAGTTTACTAGAGCTAGCCAAAAACATTCAGTACTTC. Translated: CASSLLELAKNIQYF.

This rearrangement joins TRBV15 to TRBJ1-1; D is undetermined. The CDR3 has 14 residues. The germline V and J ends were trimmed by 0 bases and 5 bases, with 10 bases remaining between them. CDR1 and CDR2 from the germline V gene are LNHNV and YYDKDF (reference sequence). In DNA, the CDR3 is TGTGCCACCAGCAGAGATCTTCGGAAAACTGAAGCTTTCTTT. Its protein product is CATSRDLRKTEAFF.

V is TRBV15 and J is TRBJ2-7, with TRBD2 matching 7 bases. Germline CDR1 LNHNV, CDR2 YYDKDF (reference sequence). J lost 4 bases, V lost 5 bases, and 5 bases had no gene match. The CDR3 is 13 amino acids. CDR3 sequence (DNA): TGTGCCACCAGCGCGCTAGCGGATTACGAGCAGTACTTC. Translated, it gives CATSALADYEQYF.

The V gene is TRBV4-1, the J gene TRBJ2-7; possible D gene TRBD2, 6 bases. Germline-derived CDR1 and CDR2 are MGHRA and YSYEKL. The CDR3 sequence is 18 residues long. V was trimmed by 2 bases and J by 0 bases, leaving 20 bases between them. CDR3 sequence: CASSQQPERQGGSYEQYF. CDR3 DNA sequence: TGCGCCAGCAGCCAACAACCTGAAAGGCAGGGAGGCTCCTACGAGCAGTACTTC.

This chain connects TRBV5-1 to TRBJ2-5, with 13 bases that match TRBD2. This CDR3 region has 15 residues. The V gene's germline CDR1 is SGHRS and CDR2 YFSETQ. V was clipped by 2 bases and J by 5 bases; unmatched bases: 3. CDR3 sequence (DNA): TGCGCCAGCAGCTTTACTAGCGGGAGGGTCGAGACCCAGTACTTC. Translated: CASSFTSGRVETQYF.

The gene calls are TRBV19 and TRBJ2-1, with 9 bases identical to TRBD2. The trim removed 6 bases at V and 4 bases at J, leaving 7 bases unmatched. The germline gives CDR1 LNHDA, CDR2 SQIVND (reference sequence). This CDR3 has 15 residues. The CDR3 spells CASSIGTSYYNEQFF. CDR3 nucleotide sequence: TGTGCCAGTAGCATCGGGACTAGCTATTACAATGAGCAGTTCTTC. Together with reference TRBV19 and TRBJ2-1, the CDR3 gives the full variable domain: DGGITQSPKYLFRKEGQNVTLSCEQNLNHDAMYWYRQDPGQGLRLIYYSQIVNDFQKGDIAEGYSVSREKKESFPLTVTSAQKNPTAFYLCASSIGTSYYNEQFFGPGTRLTVL.

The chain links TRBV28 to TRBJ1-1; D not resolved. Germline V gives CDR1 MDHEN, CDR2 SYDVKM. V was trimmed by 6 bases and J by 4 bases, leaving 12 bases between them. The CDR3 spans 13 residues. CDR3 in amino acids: CASRPMGSTEAFF. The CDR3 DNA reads TGTGCCAGCAGACCTATGGGGAGCACTGAAGCTTTCTTT.

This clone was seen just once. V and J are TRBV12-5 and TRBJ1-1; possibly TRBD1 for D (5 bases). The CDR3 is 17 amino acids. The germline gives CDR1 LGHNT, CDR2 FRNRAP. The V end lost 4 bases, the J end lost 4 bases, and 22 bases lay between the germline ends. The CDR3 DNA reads TGTGCTAGTGGTTCCGAGACGACAGTACTAGAGAGCACTGAAGCTTTCTTT. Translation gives CASGSETTVLESTEAFF.

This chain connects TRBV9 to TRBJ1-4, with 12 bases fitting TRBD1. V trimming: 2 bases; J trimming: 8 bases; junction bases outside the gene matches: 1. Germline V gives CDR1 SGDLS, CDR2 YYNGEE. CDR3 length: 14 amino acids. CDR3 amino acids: CASSVGTGGEKLFF. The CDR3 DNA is TGTGCCAGCAGCGTGGGGACAGGGGGCGAAAAACTGTTTTTT.

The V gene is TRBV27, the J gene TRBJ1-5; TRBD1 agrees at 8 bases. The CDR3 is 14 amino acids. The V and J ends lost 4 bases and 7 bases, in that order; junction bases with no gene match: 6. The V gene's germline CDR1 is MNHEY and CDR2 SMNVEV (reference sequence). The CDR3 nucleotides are TGTGCCAGCAGTTCGGGCAGGGGGCAGCAGCCCCAGCATTTT. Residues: CASSSGRGQQPQHF.

The CDR3 is CSVRVGQAYEQYF. The CDR3, as DNA: TGCAGCGTTCGAGTCGGGCAGGCCTACGAGCAGTACTTC. The chain is built from TRBV29-1 and TRBJ2-7; no reliable D call. The V gene's germline CDR1 is SQVTM and CDR2 ANQGSEA. The V and J ends lost 5 bases and 2 bases respectively, with 13 bases between them. This CDR3 has 13 residues.

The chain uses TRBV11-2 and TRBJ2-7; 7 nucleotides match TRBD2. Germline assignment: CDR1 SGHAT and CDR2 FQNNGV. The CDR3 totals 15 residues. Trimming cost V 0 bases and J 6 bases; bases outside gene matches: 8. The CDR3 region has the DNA TGTGCCAGCAGCTTAGATGCGGGACTATCGTTCGAGCAGTACTTC. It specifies CASSLDAGLSFEQYF.

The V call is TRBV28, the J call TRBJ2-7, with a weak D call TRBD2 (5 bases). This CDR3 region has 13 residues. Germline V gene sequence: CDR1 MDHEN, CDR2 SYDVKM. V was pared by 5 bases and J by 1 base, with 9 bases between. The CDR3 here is CASSRTGSYEQYF. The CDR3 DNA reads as TGTGCCAGCAGTCGGACGGGGTCCTACGAGCAGTACTTC.

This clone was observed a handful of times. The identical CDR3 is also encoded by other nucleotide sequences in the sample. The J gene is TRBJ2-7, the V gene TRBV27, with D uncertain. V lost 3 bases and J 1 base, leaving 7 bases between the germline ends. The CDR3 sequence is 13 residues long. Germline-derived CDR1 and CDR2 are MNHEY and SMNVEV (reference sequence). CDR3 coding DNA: TGTGCCAGCAGTTTTGGCAGGTCCTACGAGCAGTACTTC. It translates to CASSFGRSYEQYF.

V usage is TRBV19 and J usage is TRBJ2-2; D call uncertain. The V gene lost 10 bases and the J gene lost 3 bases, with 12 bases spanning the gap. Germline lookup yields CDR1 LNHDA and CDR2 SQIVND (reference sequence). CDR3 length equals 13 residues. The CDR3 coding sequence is TGTGCCACCACGACGGGTTACACCGGGGAGCTGTTTTTT. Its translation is CATTTGYTGELFF. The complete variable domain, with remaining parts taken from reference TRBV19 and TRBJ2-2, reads DGGITQSPKYLFRKEGQNVTLSCEQNLNHDAMYWYRQDPGQGLRLIYYSQIVNDFQKGDIAEGYSVSREKKESFPLTVTSAQKNPTAFYLCATTTGYTGELFFGEGSRLTVL.

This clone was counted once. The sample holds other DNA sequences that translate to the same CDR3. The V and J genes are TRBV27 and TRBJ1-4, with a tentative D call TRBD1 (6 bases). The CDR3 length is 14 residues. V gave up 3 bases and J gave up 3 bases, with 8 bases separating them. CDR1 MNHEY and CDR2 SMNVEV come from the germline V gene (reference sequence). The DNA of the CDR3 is TGTGCCAGCAGTTTGACAGGCTCTAATGAAAAACTGTTTTTT. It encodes CASSLTGSNEKLFF.

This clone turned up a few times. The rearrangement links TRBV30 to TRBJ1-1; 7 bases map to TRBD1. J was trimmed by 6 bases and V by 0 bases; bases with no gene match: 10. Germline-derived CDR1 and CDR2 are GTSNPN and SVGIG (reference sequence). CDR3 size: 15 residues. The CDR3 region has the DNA TGTGCCTGGAGTGTACGGGTAGGGGGCATATCTGAAGCTTTCTTT. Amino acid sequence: CAWSVRVGGISEAFF. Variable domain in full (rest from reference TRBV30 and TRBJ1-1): SQTIHQWPATLVQPVGSPLSLECTVEGTSNPNLYWYRQAAGRGLQLLFYSVGIGQISSEVPQNLSASRPQDRQFILSSKKLLLSDSGFYLCAWSVRVGGISEAFFGQGTRLTVV.

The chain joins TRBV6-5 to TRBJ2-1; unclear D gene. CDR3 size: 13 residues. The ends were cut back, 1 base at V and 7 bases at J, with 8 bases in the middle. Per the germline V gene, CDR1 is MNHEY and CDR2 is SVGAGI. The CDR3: CASSYLFSNEQFF. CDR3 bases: TGTGCCAGCAGTTACTTATTTTCGAATGAGCAGTTCTTC.